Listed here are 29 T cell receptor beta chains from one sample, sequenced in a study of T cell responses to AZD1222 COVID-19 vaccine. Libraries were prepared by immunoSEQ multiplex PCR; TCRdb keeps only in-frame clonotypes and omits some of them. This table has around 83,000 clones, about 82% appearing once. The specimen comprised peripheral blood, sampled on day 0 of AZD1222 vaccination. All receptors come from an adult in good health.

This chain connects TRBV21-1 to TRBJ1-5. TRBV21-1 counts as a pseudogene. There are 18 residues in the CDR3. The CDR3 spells CASSKAGVRGVSNQPQHF. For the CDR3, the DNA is TGTGCCAGCAGCAAAGCTGGGGTTCGGGGGGTTAGCAATCAGCCCCAGCATTTT.

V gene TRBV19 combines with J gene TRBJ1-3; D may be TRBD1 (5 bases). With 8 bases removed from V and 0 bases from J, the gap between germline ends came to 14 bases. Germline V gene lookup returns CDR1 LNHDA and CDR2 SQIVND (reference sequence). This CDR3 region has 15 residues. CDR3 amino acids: CASQLTGASGNTIYF. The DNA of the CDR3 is TGTGCCAGTCAGCTTACAGGCGCCTCTGGAAACACCATATATTTT.

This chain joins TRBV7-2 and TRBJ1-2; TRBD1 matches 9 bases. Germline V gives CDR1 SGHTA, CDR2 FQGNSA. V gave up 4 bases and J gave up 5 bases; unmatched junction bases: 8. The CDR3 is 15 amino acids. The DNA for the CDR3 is TGTGCCAGCAGCTATTCGACAGGGGGTGGGTATGGCTACACCTTC. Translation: CASSYSTGGGYGYTF.

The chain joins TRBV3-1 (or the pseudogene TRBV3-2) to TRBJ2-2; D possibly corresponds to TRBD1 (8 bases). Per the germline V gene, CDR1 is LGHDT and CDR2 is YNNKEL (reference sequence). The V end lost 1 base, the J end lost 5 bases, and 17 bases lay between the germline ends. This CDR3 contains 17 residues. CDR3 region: CASSQGPGQGGTGELFF. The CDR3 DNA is TGTGCCAGCAGCCAAGGCCCAGGACAGGGAGGGACCGGGGAGCTGTTTTTT.

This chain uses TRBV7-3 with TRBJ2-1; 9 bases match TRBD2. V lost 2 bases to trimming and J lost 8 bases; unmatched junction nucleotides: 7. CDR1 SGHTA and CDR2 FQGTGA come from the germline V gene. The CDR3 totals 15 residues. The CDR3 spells CASSLPGSSGDEQFF. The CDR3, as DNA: TGTGCCAGCAGCTTACCAGGGTCTAGCGGGGATGAGCAGTTCTTC.

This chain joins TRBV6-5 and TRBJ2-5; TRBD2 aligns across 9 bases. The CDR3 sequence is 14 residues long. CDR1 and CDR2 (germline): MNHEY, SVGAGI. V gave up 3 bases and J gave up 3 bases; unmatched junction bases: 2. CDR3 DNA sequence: TGTGCCAGCAGTTATATAGCGGGAGAAGAGACCCAGTACTTC. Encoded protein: CASSYIAGEETQYF.

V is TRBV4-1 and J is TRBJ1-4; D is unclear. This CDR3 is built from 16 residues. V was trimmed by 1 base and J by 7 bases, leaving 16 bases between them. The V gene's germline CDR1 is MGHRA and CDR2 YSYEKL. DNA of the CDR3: TGCGCCAGCAGCCAAGGGTCCGGGCAGATATTTGAAAAACTGTTTTTT. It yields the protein CASSQGSGQIFEKLFF.

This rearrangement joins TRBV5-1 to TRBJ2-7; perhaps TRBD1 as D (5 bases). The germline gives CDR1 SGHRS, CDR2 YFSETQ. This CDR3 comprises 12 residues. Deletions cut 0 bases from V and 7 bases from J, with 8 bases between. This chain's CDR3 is CASSLVSGEQYF. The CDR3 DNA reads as TGCGCCAGCAGCTTGGTATCAGGGGAGCAGTACTTC.

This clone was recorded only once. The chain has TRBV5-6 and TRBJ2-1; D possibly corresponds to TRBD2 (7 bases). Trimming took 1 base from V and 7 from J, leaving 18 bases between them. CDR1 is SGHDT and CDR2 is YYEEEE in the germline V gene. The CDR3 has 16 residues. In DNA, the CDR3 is TGTGCCAGCAGCTTGACGGGGGGCGCGCGTAGGAATGAGCAGTTCTTC. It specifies CASSLTGGARRNEQFF. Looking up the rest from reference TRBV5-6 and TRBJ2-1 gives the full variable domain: DAGVTQSPTHLIKTRGQQVTLRCSPKSGHDTVSWYQQALGQGPQFIFQYYEEEERQRGNFPDRFSGHQFPNYSSELNVNALLLGDSALYLCASSLTGGARRNEQFFGPGTRLTVL.

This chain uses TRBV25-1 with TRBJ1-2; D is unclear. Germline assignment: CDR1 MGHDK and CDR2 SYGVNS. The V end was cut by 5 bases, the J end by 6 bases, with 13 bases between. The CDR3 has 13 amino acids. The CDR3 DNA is TGTGCCAGCAGTCAGGCCGGGCCGGATGGCTACACCTTC. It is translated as CASSQAGPDGYTF.

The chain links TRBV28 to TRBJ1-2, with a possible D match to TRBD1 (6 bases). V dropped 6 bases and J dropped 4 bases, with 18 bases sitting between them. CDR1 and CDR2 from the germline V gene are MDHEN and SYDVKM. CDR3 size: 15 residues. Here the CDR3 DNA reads TGTGCCAGCAGCCCCGGCAGGGACATGTTCTATGGCTACACCTTC. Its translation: CASSPGRDMFYGYTF.

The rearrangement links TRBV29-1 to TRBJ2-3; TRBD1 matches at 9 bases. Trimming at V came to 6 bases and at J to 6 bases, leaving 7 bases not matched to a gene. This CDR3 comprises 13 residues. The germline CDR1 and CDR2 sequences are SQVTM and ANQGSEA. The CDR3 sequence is CSVAGTGHDTQYF. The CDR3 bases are TGCAGCGTAGCCGGGACAGGGCACGATACGCAGTATTTT.

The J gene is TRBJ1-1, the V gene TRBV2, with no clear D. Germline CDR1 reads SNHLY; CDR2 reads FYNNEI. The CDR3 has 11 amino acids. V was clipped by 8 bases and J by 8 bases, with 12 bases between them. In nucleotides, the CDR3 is TGTGCCAGCCTCTTCAGCGCCGAAGCTTTCTTT. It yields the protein CASLFSAEAFF.

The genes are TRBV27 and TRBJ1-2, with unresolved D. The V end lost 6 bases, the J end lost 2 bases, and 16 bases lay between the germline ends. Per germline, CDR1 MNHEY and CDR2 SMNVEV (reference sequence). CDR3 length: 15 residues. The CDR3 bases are TGTGCCAGCAGCCGATTGGCCTCGTTGAACTATGGCTACACCTTC. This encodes CASSRLASLNYGYTF.

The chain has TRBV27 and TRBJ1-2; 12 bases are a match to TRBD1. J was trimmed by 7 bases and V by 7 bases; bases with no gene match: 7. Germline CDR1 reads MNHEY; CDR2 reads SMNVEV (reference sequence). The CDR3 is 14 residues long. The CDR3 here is CASTPGQGATGYTF. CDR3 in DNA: TGTGCCAGCACGCCGGGACAGGGGGCCACTGGCTACACCTTC.

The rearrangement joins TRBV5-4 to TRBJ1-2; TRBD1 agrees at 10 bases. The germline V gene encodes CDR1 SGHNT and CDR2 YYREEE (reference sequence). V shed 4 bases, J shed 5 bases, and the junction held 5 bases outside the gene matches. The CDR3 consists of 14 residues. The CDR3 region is CASSQGQGVYGYTF. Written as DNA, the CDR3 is TGTGCCAGCAGCCAAGGACAGGGGGTTTATGGCTACACCTTC.

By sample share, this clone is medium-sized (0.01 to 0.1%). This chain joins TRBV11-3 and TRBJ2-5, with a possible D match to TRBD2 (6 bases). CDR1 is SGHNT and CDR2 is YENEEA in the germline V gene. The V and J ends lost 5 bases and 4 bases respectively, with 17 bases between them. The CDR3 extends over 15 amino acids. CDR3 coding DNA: TGTGCCAGCAGCCCGGCAGGAGGGGAAGTAGAGACCCAGTACTTC. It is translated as CASSPAGGEVETQYF.

The CDR3 coding sequence is TGTGCCACCGGGTCAGGGCTCATGAACACTGAAGCTTTCTTT. Protein product: CATGSGLMNTEAFF. This sequence joins TRBV19 and TRBJ1-1, with a tentative D call TRBD1 (5 bases). The germline CDR1 and CDR2 sequences are LNHDA and SQIVND (reference sequence). The CDR3 runs to 14 residues. V was clipped by 10 bases and J by 0 bases, with 15 bases between them.

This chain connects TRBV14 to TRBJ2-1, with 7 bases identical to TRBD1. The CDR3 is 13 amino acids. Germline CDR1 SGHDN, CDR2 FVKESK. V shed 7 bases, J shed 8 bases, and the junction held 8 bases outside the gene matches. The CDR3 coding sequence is TGTGCCAGCACTGAGACAGGGCAAGATGAGCAGTTCTTC. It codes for CASTETGQDEQFF.

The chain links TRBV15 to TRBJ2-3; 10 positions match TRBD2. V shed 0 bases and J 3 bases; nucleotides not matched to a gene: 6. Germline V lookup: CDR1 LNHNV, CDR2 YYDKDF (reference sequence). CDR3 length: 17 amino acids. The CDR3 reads CATSRDLSGGATDTQYF. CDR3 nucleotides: TGTGCCACCAGCAGAGATCTAAGCGGGGGGGCAACAGATACGCAGTATTTT.

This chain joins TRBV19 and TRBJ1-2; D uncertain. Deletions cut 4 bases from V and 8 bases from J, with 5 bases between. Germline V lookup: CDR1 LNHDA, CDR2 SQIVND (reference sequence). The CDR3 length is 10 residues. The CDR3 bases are TGTGCCAGTAGTAGGGAAGGCTACACCTTC. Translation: CASSREGYTF.

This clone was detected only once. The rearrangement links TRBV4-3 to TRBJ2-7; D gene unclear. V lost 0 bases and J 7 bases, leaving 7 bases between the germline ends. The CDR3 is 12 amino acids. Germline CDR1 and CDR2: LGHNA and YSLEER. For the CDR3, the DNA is TGCGCCAGCAGCCAAGACGGTGGTGAGCAGTACTTC. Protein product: CASSQDGGEQYF.

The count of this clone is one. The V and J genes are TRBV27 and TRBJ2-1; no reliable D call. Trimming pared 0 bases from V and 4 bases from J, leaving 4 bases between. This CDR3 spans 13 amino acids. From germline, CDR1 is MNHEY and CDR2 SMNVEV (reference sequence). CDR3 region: CASSLSRYNEQFF. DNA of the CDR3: TGTGCCAGCAGTTTATCCAGGTACAATGAGCAGTTCTTC.

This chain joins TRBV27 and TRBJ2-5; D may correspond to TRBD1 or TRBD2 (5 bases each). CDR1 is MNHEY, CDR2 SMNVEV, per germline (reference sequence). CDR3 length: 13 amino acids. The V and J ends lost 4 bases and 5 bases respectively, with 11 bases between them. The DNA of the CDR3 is TGTGCCAGCAGTTGGGTGGGGGAGGAGACCCAGTACTTC. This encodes CASSWVGEETQYF.

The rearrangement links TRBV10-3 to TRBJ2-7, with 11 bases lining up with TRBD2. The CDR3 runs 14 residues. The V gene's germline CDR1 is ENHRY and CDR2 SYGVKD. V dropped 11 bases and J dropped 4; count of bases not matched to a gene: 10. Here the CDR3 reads CAASSGTSGYEQYF. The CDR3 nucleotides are TGTGCCGCCTCTTCGGGGACTAGCGGTTACGAGCAGTACTTC.

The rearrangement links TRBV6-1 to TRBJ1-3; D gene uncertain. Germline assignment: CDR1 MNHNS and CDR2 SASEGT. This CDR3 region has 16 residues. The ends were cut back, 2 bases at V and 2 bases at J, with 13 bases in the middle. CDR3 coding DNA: TGTGCCAGCAGTGAATTTAGAGGGATTGCTGGAAACACCATATATTTT. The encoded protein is CASSEFRGIAGNTIYF.

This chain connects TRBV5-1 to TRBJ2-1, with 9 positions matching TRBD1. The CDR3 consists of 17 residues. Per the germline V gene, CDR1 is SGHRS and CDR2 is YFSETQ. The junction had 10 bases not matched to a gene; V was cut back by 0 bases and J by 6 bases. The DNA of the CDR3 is TGCGCCAGCAGCTTGGGCCCGCCCGGGACAGGGACCAATGAGCAGTTCTTC. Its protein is CASSLGPPGTGTNEQFF. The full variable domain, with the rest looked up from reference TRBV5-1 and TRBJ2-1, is KAGVTQTPRYLIKTRGQQVTLSCSPISGHRSVSWYQQTPGQGLQFLFEYFSETQRNKGNFPGRFSGRQFSNSRSEMNVSTLELGDSALYLCASSLGPPGTGTNEQFFGPGTRLTVL.

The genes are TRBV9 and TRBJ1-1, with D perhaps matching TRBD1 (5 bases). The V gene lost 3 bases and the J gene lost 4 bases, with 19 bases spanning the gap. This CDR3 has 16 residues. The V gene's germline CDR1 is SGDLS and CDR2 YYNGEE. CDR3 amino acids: CASSGDSGPVGTEAFF. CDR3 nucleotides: TGTGCCAGCAGCGGGGATTCGGGGCCGGTAGGCACTGAAGCTTTCTTT. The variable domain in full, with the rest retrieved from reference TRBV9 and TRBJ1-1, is DSGVTQTPKHLITATGQRVTLRCSPRSGDLSVYWYQQSLDQGLQFLIQYYNGEERAKGNILERFSAQQFPDLHSELNLSSLELGDSALYFCASSGDSGPVGTEAFFGQGTRLTVV.

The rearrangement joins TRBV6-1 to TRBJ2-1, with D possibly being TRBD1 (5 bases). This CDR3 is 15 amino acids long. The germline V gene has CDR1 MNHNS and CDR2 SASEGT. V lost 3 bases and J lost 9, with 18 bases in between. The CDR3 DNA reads TGTGCCAGCAGTGATACGGCTATGTATAGGGGTGAGCAGTTCTTC. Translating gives CASSDTAMYRGEQFF.